This T cell receptor (beta chain) emerged from a study of T-cell reconstitution after alpha-beta-depleted transplantation in children. Molecular barcoding with unique molecular identifiers was used for the TCRbeta library. One entry per CDR3 protein results from TCRdb running MiXCR on the PCR reads. The repertoire holds over 550,000 distinct CDR3 sequences, 10% to 13% seen once, with about 4.2% in the top ten. Germline V gene data show CDR1 as DFQATT and CDR2 as SNEGSKA (reference sequence). The CDR3 contains 14 residues. V was cut by 4 bases and J by 12 bases, with 22 bases left in between. The sample consisted of PBMCs from the stem cell graft donor, taken from the stem cell graft. The chain combines TRBV20-1 with TRBJ2-1; D is perhaps TRBD2 (6 bases). This sequence was found in a human donor who donated a stem cell graft to a child with acute myeloid leukemia. The CDR3 nucleotides read TGCAGTGCTAAATGGGGACCTCCTCCCGGGGGGCAGTTCTTC. Translated, it gives CSAKWGPPPGGQFF.